This passage covers 18 T cell receptor beta chains from one sample sequenced in a study of neurological immune-mediated disorders. TCRdb ran MiXCR on the 5' RACE reads and lists one entry per CDR3 protein. The sample records about 74,000 distinct CDR3 sequences, roughly 5% being singletons. Sequencing used PBMCs. These receptors were obtained from a man between 18 and 35 years old with multiple sclerosis.

In its sample, this clonotype was seen many times. This chain connects TRBV10-2 to TRBJ2-1; 7 bases align to TRBD2. The CDR3 has 14 amino acids. V dropped 4 bases and J dropped 2; count of bases not matched to a gene: 2. Germline V gene lookup returns CDR1 WSHSY and CDR2 SAAADI. CDR3 DNA: TGCGCCAGCAGTGGCGGGAGCGCCTACAATGAGCAGTTCTTC. It is translated as CASSGGSAYNEQFF.

This clonotype was seen at least ten times. This chain joins TRBV10-3 and TRBJ2-7; 7 bases map to TRBD1. The V and J ends lost 10 bases and 4 bases, in that order; junction bases with no gene match: 7. CDR1 is ENHRY and CDR2 is SYGVKD in the germline V gene. CDR3 length equals 12 residues. CDR3 region: CANSDRYYEQYF. The CDR3 region has the DNA TGTGCCAACTCGGACAGGTATTACGAGCAGTACTTC.

This clonotype was counted many times. V usage is TRBV10-3 and J usage is TRBJ2-1; 10 positions match TRBD2. V was pared by 8 bases and J by 9 bases, with 10 bases of the junction left unmatched. The CDR3 extends over 14 amino acids. CDR1 ENHRY and CDR2 SYGVKD come from the germline V gene. For the CDR3, the DNA is TGTGCCATCCAGCTAGCGGGAGCGGTAGTTGAGCAGTTCTTC. It yields the protein CAIQLAGAVVEQFF.

This clonotype was counted ten times or more. This rearrangement joins TRBV10-3 to TRBJ2-5; 8 bases line up with TRBD2. Germline CDR1 is ENHRY and CDR2 is SYGVKD. The ends lost 7 bases at V and 2 bases at J; junction bases unmatched: 6. The CDR3 has 14 amino acids. The DNA for the CDR3 is TGTGCCATCAAGGAAGGACTAGCACAAGAGACCCAGTACTTC. Encoded protein: CAIKEGLAQETQYF.

This clonotype was counted at least ten times. The V call is TRBV6-1, the J call TRBJ2-2; D is undetermined. The V gene's germline CDR1 is MNHNS and CDR2 SASEGT. V dropped 3 bases and J dropped 10 bases, with 9 bases sitting between them. The CDR3 consists of 12 residues. This CDR3 reads CASSEAQMELFF. CDR3 DNA: TGTGCCAGCAGTGAGGCACAGATGGAGCTGTTTTTT.

This clonotype was seen repeatedly, ten times or more. The chain joins TRBV7-9 to TRBJ2-7; maybe TRBD2 (8 bases). Germline V gene lookup returns CDR1 SEHNR and CDR2 FQNEAQ (reference sequence). V was cut by 6 bases and J by 3 bases, with 27 bases left in between. The CDR3 contains 18 residues. CDR3 in amino acids: CASRGTASIAGRNYEQYF. The CDR3 DNA follows: TGTGCCAGCAGAGGGACAGCGAGTATAGCGGGGCGGAACTACGAGCAGTACTTC.

This clonotype was picked up many times. The chain links TRBV7-2 to TRBJ2-3, with TRBD1 matching over 11 bases. The CDR3 covers 16 residues. Unmatched junction bases numbered 6, after V lost 5 bases and J lost 2 bases. Looked up from germline, CDR1 is SGHTA and CDR2 is FQGNSA. The CDR3 region has the DNA TGTGCCAGCAGCCCCAGGACAGGGGGCTTCACAGATACGCAGTATTTT. Protein: CASSPRTGGFTDTQYF.

This clonotype appeared many times. The J gene is TRBJ2-2, the V gene TRBV4-1; tentatively, D is TRBD1 or TRBD2 (6 bases each). Germline-derived CDR1 and CDR2 are MGHRA and YSYEKL. Trimming cost V 2 bases and J 6 bases, with 13 bases left between them. CDR3 length equals 15 residues. The CDR3 sequence is CASSQPARGPGELFF. Here the CDR3 DNA reads TGCGCCAGCAGCCAACCCGCTCGGGGGCCCGGGGAGCTGTTTTTT.

This clonotype was detected many times. CDR3: CSAYSGRSYNEQFF. Here the CDR3 DNA reads TGCAGTGCATATAGCGGGAGGTCCTACAATGAGCAGTTCTTC. This chain uses TRBV20-1 with TRBJ2-1, with 10 bases matching TRBD2. CDR1 and CDR2 (germline): DFQATT, SNEGSKA (reference sequence). The V gene end was trimmed by 6 bases and the J gene end by 1 base; junction bases not matched to a gene: 3. The CDR3 contains 14 residues.

This clonotype was counted at least ten times. V and J are TRBV7-6 and TRBJ2-7, with TRBD1 matching over 7 bases. Trimming removed 1 base from V and 4 bases from J; junction bases left unmatched: 10. CDR1 SGHVS and CDR2 FNYEAQ come from the germline V gene. CDR3 length equals 16 residues. The CDR3 loop reads CASSLVAGTAQYEQYF. The DNA for the CDR3 is TGTGCCAGCAGCTTAGTCGCCGGGACAGCTCAGTACGAGCAGTACTTC.

This chain links TRBV3-1 with TRBJ1-1, with 8 positions matching TRBD1. The V gene's germline CDR1 is LGHDT and CDR2 YNNKEL (reference sequence). V dropped 2 bases and J dropped 1; count of bases not matched to a gene: 9. CDR3 length equals 17 residues. The CDR3 loop reads CASSQYSLGQGNTEAFF. CDR3 DNA: TGTGCCAGCAGCCAATATTCCCTAGGACAGGGGAACACTGAAGCTTTCTTT. The full variable domain, completed using reference TRBV3-1 and TRBJ1-1, is DTAVSQTPKYLVTQMGNDKSIKCEQNLGHDTMYWYKQDSKKFLKIMFSYNNKELIINETVPNRFSPKSPDKAHLNLHINSLELGDSAVYFCASSQYSLGQGNTEAFFGQGTRLTVV.

Comment on this clonotype: A much larger clone differs by one base, so this may be a read error. Here the CDR3 DNA reads TGTGCCACCGAGGAACAGAGATCTGGAAACACCATATATTTT. This encodes CATEEQRSGNTIYF. The rearrangement joins TRBV15 to TRBJ1-3; no clear D gene. The V end lost 8 bases, the J end lost 1 base, and 12 bases lay between the germline ends. This CDR3 region has 14 residues. Germline lookup yields CDR1 LNHNV and CDR2 YYDKDF (reference sequence).

In this sample, this clonotype turned up many times. This rearrangement joins TRBV7-8 to TRBJ1-5, with 8 bases fitting TRBD1. This CDR3 comprises 15 residues. The germline CDR1 and CDR2 sequences are SGHVS and FQNEAQ. The V and J ends lost 1 base and 5 bases, in that order; junction bases with no gene match: 4. The CDR3 loop reads CASSLDRGGDQPQHF. As DNA, the CDR3 is TGTGCCAGCAGCTTAGACAGGGGGGGGGATCAGCCCCAGCATTTT.

This clonotype was seen at least ten times. This sequence joins TRBV4-3 and TRBJ2-7, with D perhaps matching TRBD1 (5 bases). V lost 1 base and J 5 bases, leaving 12 bases between the germline ends. In germline, CDR1 is LGHNA, CDR2 YSLEER. The CDR3 is made up of 14 amino acids. The CDR3 sequence is CASSQVGRVDEQYF. CDR3 in DNA: TGCGCCAGCAGCCAAGTAGGCAGGGTGGACGAGCAGTACTTC.

This clonotype was observed a few times. The gene calls are TRBV21-1 and TRBJ1-5; TRBD1 is the table's D call and was not checked against the DNA. TRBV21-1 is a listed pseudogene. The length of the CDR3 is 16 residues. CDR3 residues: CASSIRQGNSNQPQHF. CDR3 nucleotide sequence: TGTGCCAGCAGCATAAGACAGGGAAATAGCAATCAGCCCCAGCATTTT.

The genes are TRBV20-1 and TRBJ1-2; D gene unclear. The germline V gene encodes CDR1 DFQATT and CDR2 SNEGSKA (reference sequence). This CDR3 region has 17 residues. V dropped 0 bases and J dropped 4 bases, with 21 bases sitting between them. CDR3 bases: TGCAGTGCTAGAGATTTGGGTGGGGAGCCGGGAGGCTATGGCTACACCTTC. Amino acids: CSARDLGGEPGGYGYTF.

This clonotype was seen at least ten times. CDR3 sequence (DNA): TGCGCCAGCAGTGCCGATGCTAGCGGGGGGGTCAAGGATACGCAGTATTTT. Its translation is CASSADASGGVKDTQYF. This rearrangement joins TRBV10-1 to TRBJ2-3; 12 bases are a match to TRBD2. J was trimmed by 6 bases and V by 4 bases; bases with no gene match: 11. Germline V gives CDR1 WNHNN, CDR2 SYGVQD (reference sequence). The CDR3 totals 17 residues.

In its sample, this clonotype was seen many times. The CDR3 DNA is TGCGCCAGCAGCTTGGGAGTTGACGAGCAGTACTTC. The encoded protein is CASSLGVDEQYF. This rearrangement joins TRBV5-1 to TRBJ2-7; D is undetermined. This CDR3 is built from 12 residues. Trimming removed 0 bases from V and 5 bases from J, with 6 bases in between. Germline CDR1 is SGHRS and CDR2 is YFSETQ.